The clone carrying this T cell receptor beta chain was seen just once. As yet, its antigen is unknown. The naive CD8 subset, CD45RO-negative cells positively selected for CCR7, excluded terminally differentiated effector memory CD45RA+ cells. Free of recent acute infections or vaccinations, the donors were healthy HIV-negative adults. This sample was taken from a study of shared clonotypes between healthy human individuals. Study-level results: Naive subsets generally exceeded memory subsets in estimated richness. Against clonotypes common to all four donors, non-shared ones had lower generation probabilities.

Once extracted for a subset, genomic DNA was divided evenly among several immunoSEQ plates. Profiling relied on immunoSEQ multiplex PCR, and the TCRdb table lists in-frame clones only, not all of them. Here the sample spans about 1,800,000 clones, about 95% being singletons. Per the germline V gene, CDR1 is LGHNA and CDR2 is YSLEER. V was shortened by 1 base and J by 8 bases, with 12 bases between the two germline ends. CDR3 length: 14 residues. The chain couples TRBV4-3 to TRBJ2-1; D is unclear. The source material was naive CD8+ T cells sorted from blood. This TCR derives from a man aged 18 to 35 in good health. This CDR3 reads CASSQVRWHHEQFF. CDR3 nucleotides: TGCGCCAGCAGCCAAGTCCGGTGGCATCATGAGCAGTTCTTC.